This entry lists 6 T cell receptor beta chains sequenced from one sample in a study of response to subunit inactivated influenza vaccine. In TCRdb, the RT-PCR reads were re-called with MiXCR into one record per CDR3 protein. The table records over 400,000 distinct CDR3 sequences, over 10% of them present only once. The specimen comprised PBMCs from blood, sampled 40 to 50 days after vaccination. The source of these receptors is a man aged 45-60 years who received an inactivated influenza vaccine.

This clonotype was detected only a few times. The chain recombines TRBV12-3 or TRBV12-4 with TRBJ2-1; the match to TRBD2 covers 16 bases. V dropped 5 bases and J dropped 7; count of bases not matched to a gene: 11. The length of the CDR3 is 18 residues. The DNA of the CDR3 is TGTGCCAGCAGTATCGGGACTAGCGGGAGGGCCGCGGAGAATGAGCAGTTCTTC. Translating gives CASSIGTSGRAAENEQFF.

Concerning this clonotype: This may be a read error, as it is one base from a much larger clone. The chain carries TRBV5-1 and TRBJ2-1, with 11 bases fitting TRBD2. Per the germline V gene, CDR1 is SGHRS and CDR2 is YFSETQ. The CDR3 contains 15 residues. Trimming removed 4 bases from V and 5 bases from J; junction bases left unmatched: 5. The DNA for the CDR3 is TGCGCCAGCAGCGTCACTAGCGGGAGTAACAATGAGCAGTTCTTC. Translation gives CASSVTSGSNNEQFF.

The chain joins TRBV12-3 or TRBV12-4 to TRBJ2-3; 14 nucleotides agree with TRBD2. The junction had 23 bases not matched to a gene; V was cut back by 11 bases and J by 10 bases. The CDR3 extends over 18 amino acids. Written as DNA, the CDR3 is TGTGCCTTCTGTTTATCTTACGCGACTAGCGGGGGGGACGGGGCGCAGTATTTT. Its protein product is CAFCLSYATSGGDGAQYF.

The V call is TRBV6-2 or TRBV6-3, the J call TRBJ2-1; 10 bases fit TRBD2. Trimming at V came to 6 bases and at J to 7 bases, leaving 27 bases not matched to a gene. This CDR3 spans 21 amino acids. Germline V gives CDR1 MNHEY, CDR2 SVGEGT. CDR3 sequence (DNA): TGTGCCAGCAGACATACCCCGGGACACGGGACCGGGACTAGCGATAGGAATGAGCAGTTCTTC. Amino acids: CASRHTPGHGTGTSDRNEQFF.

CDR3 DNA sequence: TGTGCCAGTGGACTGGGGGGAAGCACAGATACGCAGTATTTT. Amino acids: CASGLGGSTDTQYF. The chain is built from TRBV19 and TRBJ2-3; the D gene is possibly TRBD2 (6 bases). CDR3 length: 14 residues. Germline V gene data show CDR1 as LNHDA and CDR2 as SQIVND (reference sequence). V was clipped by 8 bases and J by 0 bases, with 12 bases between them.

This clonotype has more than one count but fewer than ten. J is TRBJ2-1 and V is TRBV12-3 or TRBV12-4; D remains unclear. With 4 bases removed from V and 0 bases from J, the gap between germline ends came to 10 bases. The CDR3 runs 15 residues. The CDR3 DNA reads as TGTGCCAGCAGTTACGGGTTGAGCTCCTACAATGAGCAGTTCTTC. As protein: CASSYGLSSYNEQFF.